These 17 T cell receptor beta chains originate from one sample sequenced in a study of T cells in women clearing cervical HPV infection. Profiled with immunoSEQ multiplex PCR; TCRdb holds only in-frame clones, not every one. In all, the sample yields 15,000 to 20,000 clones. The source material was blood buffy coat. The receptors originated from a woman aged 18 to 75 with a cervical HPV16 infection that either progressed to CIN3+ or cleared (not recorded which).

As regards this clone: The CDR3 end lies 3 residues beyond the end of the read and is filled in from the germline J gene. This chain uses TRBV3-1 (or the pseudogene TRBV3-2) with TRBJ2-3; 13 bases are shared with TRBD2. The CDR3 totals 16 residues. After removal of 3 bases from V and 5 bases from J, the junction contained 5 bases not matched to a gene. Germline CDR1 is LGHDT and CDR2 is YNNKEL (reference sequence). The covered CDR3 bases are TGTGCCAGCAGCCAGAGACTAGCGGGAGGAGGAGATACG. It codes for CASSQRLAGGGDT. The whole CDR3 reads CASSQRLAGGGDTQYF.

Concerning this clone itself: Sequencing ends 3 residues short of the CDR3 end; the germline J gene provides the rest. The rearrangement joins TRBV29-1 to TRBJ1-3; the D gene is possibly TRBD1 (5 bases). This CDR3 has 17 amino acids. The V end lost 7 bases, the J end lost 0 bases, and 22 bases lay between the germline ends. Germline-derived CDR1 and CDR2 are SQVTM and ANQGSEA. The CDR3 sequence is CSASWTYSSSSGNTIYF. The part of the CDR3 DNA that was read is TGCAGCGCATCTTGGACATATTCGTCCAGCTCTGGAAACACC.

With respect to this clone: The read ends 3 residues before the CDR3 terminus; that terminus is restored from the germline J gene. The V and J genes are TRBV7-9 and TRBJ2-2; possibly TRBD1 for D (6 bases). The CDR3 length is 15 residues. CDR1 and CDR2 from the germline V gene are SEHNR and FQNEAQ (reference sequence). Incomplete CDR3 DNA: TGTGCCAGCAGCTCTGGCCAGGGGAGCGAAGAAAAG. This translates into CASSSGQGSEEK. In full, the CDR3 is CASSSGQGSEEKLFF.

Comments on this clone: The DNA ends 3 residues before the CDR3 does, and the rest of the CDR3 is filled in from the germline J gene. This chain links TRBV29-1 with TRBJ2-1, with D perhaps TRBD2 (5 bases). This CDR3 comprises 10 residues. Trimming cost V 7 bases and J 9 bases, with 10 bases left between them. Germline V CDR1 and CDR2: SQVTM, ANQGSEA. The sequenced part of the CDR3 DNA is TGCAGCGCGGGTGGAGGTGAG. It translates to CSAGGGE. The CDR3, in full, reads CSAGGGEQFF.

Comments on this clone: The read gets to within 3 residues of the CDR3 end, and the germline J gene fills in the rest. The V and J genes are TRBV28 and TRBJ2-7; 10 positions match TRBD2. The germline CDR1 and CDR2 sequences are MDHEN and SYDVKM. This CDR3 is built from 19 residues. Trimming removed 5 bases from V and 3 bases from J; junction bases left unmatched: 19. The CDR3 loop reads CASSTLISSGGSGIYEQYF. CDR3 bases read: TGTGCCAGCAGTACCCTCATTTCTAGCGGGGGAAGTGGGATCTACGAG. The full variable domain, its missing parts supplied by reference TRBV28 and TRBJ2-7, is DVKVTQSSRYLVKRTGEKVFLECVQDMDHENMFWYRQDPGLGLRLIYFSYDVKMKEKGDIPEGYSVSREKKERFSLILESASTNQTSMYLCASSTLISSGGSGIYEQYFGPGTRLTVT.

A remark on this clone: The CDR3 end falls 3 residues outside the read, so it is completed with the germline J gene. The rearrangement links TRBV24-1 to TRBJ2-5; possibly TRBD2 for D (5 bases). V was shortened by 3 bases and J by 5 bases, with 9 bases between the two germline ends. This CDR3 comprises 13 residues. Germline loops: CDR1 KGHDR, CDR2 SFDVKD. The CDR3 loop is CATSDTAVETQYF. The DNA read from the CDR3 is TGTGCCACCAGTGATACAGCGGTGGAGACC.

Note on this clone: The CDR3 is cut off 3 residues early in the read; its end comes from the germline J gene. The chain combines TRBV29-1 with TRBJ2-1; TRBD2 aligns across 8 bases. V shed 0 bases, J shed 4 bases, and the junction held 5 bases outside the gene matches. The CDR3 has 15 amino acids. Germline CDR1 reads SQVTM; CDR2 reads ANQGSEA. The part of the CDR3 DNA that was read is TGCAGCGTTGAAGACCCTCAGCGGGAGTACAATGAG. Amino acids: CSVEDPQREYNE. The entire CDR3 protein reads CSVEDPQREYNEQFF.

On this clone itself: The CDR3 end lies 3 residues beyond the end of the read and is filled in from the germline J gene. The chain links TRBV20-1 to TRBJ2-3, with 12 bases matching TRBD2. This CDR3 contains 17 residues. The junction had 9 bases not matched to a gene; V was cut back by 3 bases and J by 2 bases. Germline assignment: CDR1 DFQATT and CDR2 SNEGSKA (reference sequence). Incomplete CDR3 DNA: TGCAGTGCTAGCGGGCTAGCGGGGGGGCCAGCCACAGATACG. It is translated as CSASGLAGGPATDT. The whole CDR3 protein is CSASGLAGGPATDTQYF.

Points on this clone: Coverage ceases 3 residues before the CDR3 finishes, and the germline J gene fills in the end. This chain joins TRBV28 and TRBJ2-3, with D unclear. The length of the CDR3 is 14 residues. Germline V gives CDR1 MDHEN, CDR2 SYDVKM. The V gene lost 4 bases and the J gene lost 3 bases, with 11 bases spanning the gap. The CDR3 sequence: CASSSQDGTDTQYF. The CDR3 bases that were read are TGTGCCAGCAGTTCCCAGGATGGGACAGATACG.

As for this clone: The CDR3 end falls 3 residues outside the read, so it is completed with the germline J gene. This chain joins TRBV12-3 or TRBV12-4 and TRBJ2-1; the match to TRBD2 covers 14 bases. CDR3 length: 17 residues. Unmatched junction bases numbered 7, after V lost 6 bases and J lost 3 bases. The CDR3 protein is CASSLRTSGRSYNEQFF. The DNA read from the CDR3 is TGTGCCAGCAGCTTGAGGACTAGCGGGAGGAGCTACAATGAG.

Details on this clone: The sequence runs out 3 residues before the end of the CDR3; the remainder is reconstructed from the germline J gene. The chain joins TRBV7-3 to TRBJ2-7; D may be TRBD1 (6 bases). Trimming removed 4 bases at V and 0 bases at J, with 10 bases between. Germline lookup yields CDR1 SGHTA and CDR2 FQGTGA. The CDR3 is made up of 14 amino acids. The sequenced part of the CDR3 DNA is TGTGCCAGCAGCTCCGACAGGTTCTCCTACGAG. This encodes CASSSDRFSYE. The full CDR3 sequence reads CASSSDRFSYEQYF.

Remarks on this clone: The CDR3 end is not reached by the read, which stops 3 residues before it; the germline J gene fills it in. The chain carries TRBV10-3 and TRBJ2-1; the D is unclear. Germline values: CDR1 ENHRY, CDR2 SYGVKD. Trimming removed 10 bases from V and 4 bases from J, with 17 bases in between. This CDR3 has 14 amino acids. Incomplete CDR3 DNA: TGTGCCACCAAGTACTCTTCGGTTTACAATGAG. Translating gives CATKYSSVYNE. In full, the CDR3 is CATKYSSVYNEQFF.

Points on this clone: From the germline J gene comes the end of the CDR3, since the read stops 3 residues before it. The V call is TRBV7-6, the J call TRBJ1-6; D remains ambiguous. CDR1 and CDR2 from the germline V gene are SGHVS and FNYEAQ. V was cut by 2 bases and J by 6 bases, with 11 bases left in between. This CDR3 spans 15 amino acids. The CDR3 sequence is CASSLTSPPNSPLHF. The sequenced part of the CDR3 DNA is TGTGCCAGCAGCTTAACCAGTCCGCCTAATTCACCC.

As to this clone: The read terminates 3 residues ahead of where the CDR3 ends, so the germline J gene completes it. The chain combines TRBV5-1 with TRBJ1-2, with D perhaps TRBD1 (5 bases). V lost 4 bases and J lost 2, with 21 bases in between. Germline CDR1 is SGHRS and CDR2 is YFSETQ. This CDR3 is built from 17 residues. Incomplete CDR3 DNA: TGCGCCAGCAGCAAGGCCCGGACGGACACCTTAAACTATGGC. Protein product: CASSKARTDTLNYG. In full, the CDR3 is CASSKARTDTLNYGYTF.

Frequency places this clone as medium-sized (0.01 to 0.1%). The CDR3 end falls 3 residues outside the read, so it is completed with the germline J gene. The chain couples TRBV18 to TRBJ2-5; D is undetermined. Germline CDR1 is KGHSH and CDR2 is LQKENI. Trimming cost V 3 bases and J 3 bases, with 5 bases left between them. The CDR3 has 12 amino acids. The CDR3 loop is CASSPTKETQYF. CDR3 DNA (partial): TGTGCCAGCTCACCGACAAAAGAGACC.

In the case of this clone: Coverage ceases 3 residues before the CDR3 finishes, and the germline J gene fills in the end. The chain combines TRBV19 with TRBJ1-2; 7 nucleotides line up with TRBD1. This CDR3 is built from 16 residues. CDR1 is LNHDA and CDR2 is SQIVND in the germline V gene (reference sequence). The covered CDR3 bases are TGTGCCAGTAGTATTTCGGCAGGGGGAAGCGTCTACGAC. This gives the protein CASSISAGGSVYD. The complete CDR3 protein is CASSISAGGSVYDYTF.

Comments on this clone: The read gets to within 3 residues of the CDR3 end, and the germline J gene fills in the rest. The gene calls are TRBV7-8 and TRBJ1-1, with 7 bases lining up with TRBD1. The junction had 14 bases not matched to a gene; V was cut back by 5 bases and J by 2 bases. The germline V gene encodes CDR1 SGHVS and CDR2 FQNEAQ. The CDR3 spans 17 residues. CDR3 amino acids: CASSGGGGQIINTEAFF. CDR3 DNA (partial): TGTGCCAGCAGCGGAGGAGGGGGACAGATAATAAACACTGAA.